This T cell receptor (beta chain) was captured in a study of blood T cell repertoires in COVID-19. Background on the study: Sites across the United States, Italy and Spain contributed samples from acute and convalescent COVID-19. Sources were T cells, B-cell-depleted T cells, or PBMCs; the material itself was cDNA or gDNA.

This clone has just one count. How the authors handled the data: Reference gene primer amplification gave estimated nucleated cell counts. Assay: immunoSEQ multiplex PCR; the TCRdb copy retains only in-frame clones and omits some. V and J calls and clone size are those listed in that table; D and trimming were worked out from the DNA. The table has about 150,000 clones, approximately 80% seen once. The CDR3 is made up of 14 amino acids. Germline V gene lookup returns CDR1 DFQATT and CDR2 SNEGSKA (reference sequence). With V trimmed by 3 bases and J by 5 bases, 8 bases remained unmatched. The gene calls are TRBV20-1 and TRBJ2-7, with 9 bases aligning to TRBD2. The receptor comes from a human donor with acute or convalescent COVID-19. The donor label of this sample is uncertain. Sample: peripheral blood. This CDR3 is CSASTGGGAHEQYF. CDR3 nucleotide sequence: TGCAGTGCTAGTACGGGCGGGGGGGCCCACGAGCAGTACTTC.